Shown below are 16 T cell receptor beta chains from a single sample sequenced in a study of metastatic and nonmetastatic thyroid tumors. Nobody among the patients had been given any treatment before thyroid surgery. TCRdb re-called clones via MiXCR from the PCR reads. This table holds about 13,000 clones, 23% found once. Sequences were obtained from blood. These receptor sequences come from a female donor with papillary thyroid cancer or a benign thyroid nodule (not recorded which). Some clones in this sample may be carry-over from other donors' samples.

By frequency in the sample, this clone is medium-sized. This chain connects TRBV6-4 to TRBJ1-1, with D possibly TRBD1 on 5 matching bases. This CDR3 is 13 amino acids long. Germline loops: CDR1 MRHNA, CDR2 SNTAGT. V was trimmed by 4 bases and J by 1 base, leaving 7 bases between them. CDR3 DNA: TGTGCCAGCAGTGTGACAGAGAACACTGAAGCTTTCTTT. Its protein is CASSVTENTEAFF.

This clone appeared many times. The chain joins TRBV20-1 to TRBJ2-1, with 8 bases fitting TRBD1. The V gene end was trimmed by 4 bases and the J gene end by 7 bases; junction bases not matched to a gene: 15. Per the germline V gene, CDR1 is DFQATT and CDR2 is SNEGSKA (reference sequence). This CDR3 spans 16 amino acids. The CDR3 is CSATPTGRGLWNEQFF. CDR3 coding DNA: TGCAGTGCTACCCCAACCGGCAGGGGGCTTTGGAATGAGCAGTTCTTC.

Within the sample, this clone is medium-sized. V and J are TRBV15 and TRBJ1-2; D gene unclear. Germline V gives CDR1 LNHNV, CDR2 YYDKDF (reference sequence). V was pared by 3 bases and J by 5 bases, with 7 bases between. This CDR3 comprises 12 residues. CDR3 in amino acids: CATSRMGYGYTF. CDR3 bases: TGTGCCACCAGCAGGATGGGATATGGCTACACCTTC.

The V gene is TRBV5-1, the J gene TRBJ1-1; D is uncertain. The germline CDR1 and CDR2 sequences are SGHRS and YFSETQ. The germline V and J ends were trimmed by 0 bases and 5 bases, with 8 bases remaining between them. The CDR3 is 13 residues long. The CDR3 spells CASSLVARTEAFF. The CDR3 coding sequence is TGCGCCAGCAGCTTGGTGGCGAGAACTGAAGCTTTCTTT.

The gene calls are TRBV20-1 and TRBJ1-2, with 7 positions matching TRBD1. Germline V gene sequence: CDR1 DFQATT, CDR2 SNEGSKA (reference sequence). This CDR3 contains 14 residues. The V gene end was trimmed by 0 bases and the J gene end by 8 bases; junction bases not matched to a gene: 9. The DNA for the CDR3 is TGCAGTGCTAGAGACCCGGACAGGCCCGGCGGCTACACCTTC. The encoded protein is CSARDPDRPGGYTF.

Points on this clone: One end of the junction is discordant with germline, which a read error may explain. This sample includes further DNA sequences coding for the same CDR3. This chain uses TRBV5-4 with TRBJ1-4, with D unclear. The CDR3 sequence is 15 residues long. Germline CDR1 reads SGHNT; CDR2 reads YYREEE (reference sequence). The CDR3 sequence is CASSASSGSNEKLFF. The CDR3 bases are TGTGCCAGCAGCGCCTCGTCGGGATCCAATGAAAAACTGTTTTTC.

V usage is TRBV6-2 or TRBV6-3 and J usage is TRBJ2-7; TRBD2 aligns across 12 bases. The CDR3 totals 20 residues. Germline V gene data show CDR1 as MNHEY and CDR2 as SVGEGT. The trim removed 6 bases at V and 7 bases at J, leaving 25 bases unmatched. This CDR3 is CASRNHPWGARTSGANEQYV. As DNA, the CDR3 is TGTGCCAGCAGAAACCATCCGTGGGGGGCGCGGACTAGCGGGGCCAATGAGCAGTACGTC.

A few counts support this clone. The CDR3 protein is CASRAGRGGTDTQYF. The CDR3 region has the DNA TGTGCCAGCAGGGCCGGGAGAGGGGGCACAGATACGCAGTATTTT. The chain links TRBV12-3 or TRBV12-4 to TRBJ2-3; a possible D gene is TRBD2 (6 bases). The CDR3 loop spans 15 amino acids. V was pared by 6 bases and J by 1 base, with 14 bases between.

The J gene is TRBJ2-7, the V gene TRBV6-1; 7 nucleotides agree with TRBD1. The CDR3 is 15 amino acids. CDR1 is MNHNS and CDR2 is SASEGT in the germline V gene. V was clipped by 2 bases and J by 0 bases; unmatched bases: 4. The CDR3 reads CASSESRGSSYEQYF. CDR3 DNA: TGTGCCAGCAGTGAAAGCAGGGGGAGCTCCTACGAGCAGTACTTC.

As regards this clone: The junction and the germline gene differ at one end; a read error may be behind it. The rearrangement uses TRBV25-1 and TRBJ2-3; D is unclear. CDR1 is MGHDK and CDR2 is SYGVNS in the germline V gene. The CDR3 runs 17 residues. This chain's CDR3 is CASMTATDPKTFDTQYF. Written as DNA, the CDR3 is TGTGCCAGCATGACGGCCACAGACCCGAAAACTTTCGATACTCAGTATTTT.

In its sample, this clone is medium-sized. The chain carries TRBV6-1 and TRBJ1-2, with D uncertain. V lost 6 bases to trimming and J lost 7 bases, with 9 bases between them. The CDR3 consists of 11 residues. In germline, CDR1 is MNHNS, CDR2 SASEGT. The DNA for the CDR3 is TGTGCCAGCAGACAGTCCGGTGGCTACACCTTC. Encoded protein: CASRQSGGYTF.

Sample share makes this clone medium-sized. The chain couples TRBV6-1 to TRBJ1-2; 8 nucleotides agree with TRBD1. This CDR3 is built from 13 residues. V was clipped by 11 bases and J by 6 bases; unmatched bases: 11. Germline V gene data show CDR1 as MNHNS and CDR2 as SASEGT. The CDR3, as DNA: TGTGCCGCGGGGCAGGGGGCAAGGGATGGCTACACCTTC. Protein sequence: CAAGQGARDGYTF.

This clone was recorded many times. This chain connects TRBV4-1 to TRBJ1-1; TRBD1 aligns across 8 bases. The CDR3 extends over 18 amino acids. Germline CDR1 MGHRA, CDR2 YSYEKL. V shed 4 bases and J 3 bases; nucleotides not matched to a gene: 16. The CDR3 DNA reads TGCGCCAGCAGCCCTCGCCTACTCGACAGGGGTGGGCACACTGAAGCTTTCTTT. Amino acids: CASSPRLLDRGGHTEAFF.

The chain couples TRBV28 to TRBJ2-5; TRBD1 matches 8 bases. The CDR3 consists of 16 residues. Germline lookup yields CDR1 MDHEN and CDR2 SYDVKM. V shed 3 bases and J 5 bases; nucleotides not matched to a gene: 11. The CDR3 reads CASSFRTGTKGETQYF. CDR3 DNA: TGTGCCAGCAGTTTCCGGACAGGGACAAAGGGGGAGACCCAGTACTTC.

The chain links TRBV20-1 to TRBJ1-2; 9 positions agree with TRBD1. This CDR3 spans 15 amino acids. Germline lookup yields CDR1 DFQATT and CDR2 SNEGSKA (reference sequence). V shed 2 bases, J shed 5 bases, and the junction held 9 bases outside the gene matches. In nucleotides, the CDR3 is TGCAGTGCTAGACCCCACGGGGGACAGGGATATGGCTACACCTTC. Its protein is CSARPHGGQGYGYTF.

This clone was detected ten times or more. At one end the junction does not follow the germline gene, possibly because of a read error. The CDR3, as DNA: TGTGCCAGCTCTCACACTTCACAACTAGCGGGAGTTTTTTTC. Translation: CASSHTSQLAGVFF. V and J are TRBV18 and TRBJ2-7, with 11 bases lining up with TRBD2. The V gene's germline CDR1 is KGHSH and CDR2 LQKENI. CDR3 size: 14 residues.